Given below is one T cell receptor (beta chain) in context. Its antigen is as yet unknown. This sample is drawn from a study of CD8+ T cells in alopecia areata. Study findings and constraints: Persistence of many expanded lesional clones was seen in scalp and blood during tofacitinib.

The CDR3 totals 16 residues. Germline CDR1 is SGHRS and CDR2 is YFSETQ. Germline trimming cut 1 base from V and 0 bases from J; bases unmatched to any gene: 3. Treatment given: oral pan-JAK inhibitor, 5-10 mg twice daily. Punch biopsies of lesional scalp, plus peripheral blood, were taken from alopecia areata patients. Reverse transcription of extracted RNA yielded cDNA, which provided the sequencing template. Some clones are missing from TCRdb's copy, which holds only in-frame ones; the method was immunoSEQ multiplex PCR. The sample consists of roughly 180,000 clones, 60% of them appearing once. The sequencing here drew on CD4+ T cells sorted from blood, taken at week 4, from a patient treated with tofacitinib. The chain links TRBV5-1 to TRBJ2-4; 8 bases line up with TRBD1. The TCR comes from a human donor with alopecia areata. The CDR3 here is CASSLSQGAAKNIQYF. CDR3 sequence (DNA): TGCGCCAGCAGCTTGTCTCAGGGGGCAGCCAAAAACATTCAGTACTTC.